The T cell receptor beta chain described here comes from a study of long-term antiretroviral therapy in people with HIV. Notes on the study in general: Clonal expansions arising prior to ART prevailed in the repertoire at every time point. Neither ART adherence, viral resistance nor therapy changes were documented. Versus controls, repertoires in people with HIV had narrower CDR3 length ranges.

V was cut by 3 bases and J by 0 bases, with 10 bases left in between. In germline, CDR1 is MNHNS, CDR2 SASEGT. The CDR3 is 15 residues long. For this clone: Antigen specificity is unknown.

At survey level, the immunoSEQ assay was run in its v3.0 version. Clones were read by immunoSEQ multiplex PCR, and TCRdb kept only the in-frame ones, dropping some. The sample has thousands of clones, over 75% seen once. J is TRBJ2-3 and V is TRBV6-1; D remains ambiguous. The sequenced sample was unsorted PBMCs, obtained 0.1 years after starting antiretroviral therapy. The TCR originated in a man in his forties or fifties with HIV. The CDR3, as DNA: TGTGCCAGCAGTGAGGGCCAAGCTAGCACAGATACGCAGTATTTT. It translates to CASSEGQASTDTQYF.